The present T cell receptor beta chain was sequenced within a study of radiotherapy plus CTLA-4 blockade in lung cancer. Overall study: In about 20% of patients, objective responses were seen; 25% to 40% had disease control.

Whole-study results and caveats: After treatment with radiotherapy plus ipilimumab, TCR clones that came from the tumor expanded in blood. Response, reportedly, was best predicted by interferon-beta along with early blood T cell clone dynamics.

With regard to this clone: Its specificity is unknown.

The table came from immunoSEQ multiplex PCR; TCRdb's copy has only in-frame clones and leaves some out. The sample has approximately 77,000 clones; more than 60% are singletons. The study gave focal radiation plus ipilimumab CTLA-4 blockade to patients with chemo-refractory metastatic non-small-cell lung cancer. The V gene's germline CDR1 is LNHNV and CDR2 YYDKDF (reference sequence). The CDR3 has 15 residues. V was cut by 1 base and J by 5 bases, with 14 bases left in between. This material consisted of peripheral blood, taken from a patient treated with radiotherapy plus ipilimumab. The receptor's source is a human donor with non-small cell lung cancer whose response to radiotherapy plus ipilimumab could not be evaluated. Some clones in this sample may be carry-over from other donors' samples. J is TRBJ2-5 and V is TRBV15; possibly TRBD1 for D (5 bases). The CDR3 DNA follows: TGTGCCACCAGCAGAGTGCCAGGGCTGAGGGAGACCCAGTACTTC. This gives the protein CATSRVPGLRETQYF.